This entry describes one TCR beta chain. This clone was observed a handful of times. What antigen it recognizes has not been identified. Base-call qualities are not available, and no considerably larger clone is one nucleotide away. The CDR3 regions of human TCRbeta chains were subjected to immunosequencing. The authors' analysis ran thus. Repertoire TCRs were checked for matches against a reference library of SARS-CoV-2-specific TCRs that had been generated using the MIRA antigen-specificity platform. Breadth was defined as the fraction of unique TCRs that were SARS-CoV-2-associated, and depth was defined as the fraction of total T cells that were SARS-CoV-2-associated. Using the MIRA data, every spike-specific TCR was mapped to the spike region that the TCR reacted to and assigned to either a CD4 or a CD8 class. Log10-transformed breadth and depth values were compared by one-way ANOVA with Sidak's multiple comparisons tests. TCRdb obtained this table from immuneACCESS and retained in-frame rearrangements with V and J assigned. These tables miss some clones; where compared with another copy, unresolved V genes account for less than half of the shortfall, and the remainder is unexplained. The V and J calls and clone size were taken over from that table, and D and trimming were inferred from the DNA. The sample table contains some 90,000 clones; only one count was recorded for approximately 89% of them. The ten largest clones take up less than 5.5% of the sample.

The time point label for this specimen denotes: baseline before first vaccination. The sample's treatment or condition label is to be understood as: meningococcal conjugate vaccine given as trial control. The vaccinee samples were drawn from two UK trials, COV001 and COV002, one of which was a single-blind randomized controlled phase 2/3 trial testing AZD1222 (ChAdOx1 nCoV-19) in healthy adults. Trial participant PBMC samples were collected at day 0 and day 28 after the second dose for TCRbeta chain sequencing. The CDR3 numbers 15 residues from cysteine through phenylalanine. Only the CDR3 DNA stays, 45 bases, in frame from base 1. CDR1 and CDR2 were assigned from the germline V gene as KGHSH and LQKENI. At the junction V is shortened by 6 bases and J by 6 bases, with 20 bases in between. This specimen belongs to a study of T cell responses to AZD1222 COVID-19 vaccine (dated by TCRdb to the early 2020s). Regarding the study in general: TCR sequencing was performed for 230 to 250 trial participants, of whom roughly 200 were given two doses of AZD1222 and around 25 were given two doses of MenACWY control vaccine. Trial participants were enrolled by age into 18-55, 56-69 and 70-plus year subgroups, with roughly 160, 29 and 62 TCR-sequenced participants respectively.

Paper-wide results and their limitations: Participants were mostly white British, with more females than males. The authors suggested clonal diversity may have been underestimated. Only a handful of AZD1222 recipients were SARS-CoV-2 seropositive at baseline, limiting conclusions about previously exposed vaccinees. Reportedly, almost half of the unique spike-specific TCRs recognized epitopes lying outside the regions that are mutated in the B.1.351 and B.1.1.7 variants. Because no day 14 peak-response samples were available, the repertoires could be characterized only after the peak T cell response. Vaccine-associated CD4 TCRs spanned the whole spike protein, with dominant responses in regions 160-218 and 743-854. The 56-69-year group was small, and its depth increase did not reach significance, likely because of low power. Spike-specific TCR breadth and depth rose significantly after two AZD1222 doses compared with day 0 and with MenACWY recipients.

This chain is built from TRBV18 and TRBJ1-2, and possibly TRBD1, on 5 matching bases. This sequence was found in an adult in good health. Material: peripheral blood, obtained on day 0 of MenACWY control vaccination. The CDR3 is CASSPGTGQHNGYTF. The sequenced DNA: TGTGCCAGCTCCCCTGGGACCGGACAACACAATGGCTACACCTTC.